The 23 T cell receptor beta chains below come from one sample, sequenced in a study of shared clonotypes between healthy human individuals. Clones were read by immunoSEQ multiplex PCR, and TCRdb kept only the in-frame ones, dropping some. The sample holds approximately 2.5 million clones, over 85% seen once. The sequenced sample was naive CD4+ T cells from PBMCs. Specified subset: CD45RA+ positively selected. The receptors come from a man between 18 and 29 years old in good health. Some clones in this sample may be carry-over from other donors' samples.

J is TRBJ2-3 and V is TRBV29-1; D possibly matches TRBD1 or TRBD2 (5 bases each). Trimming stripped 5 bases from V and 3 bases from J, with 9 bases between. The CDR3 sequence is 12 residues long. From germline, CDR1 is SQVTM and CDR2 ANQGSEA. This chain's CDR3 is CSVSGATDTQYF. The CDR3 bases are TGCAGCGTTTCCGGGGCTACAGATACGCAGTATTTT.

The chain uses TRBV28 and TRBJ1-1; a weak D match, TRBD1 (6 bases). CDR1 is MDHEN, CDR2 SYDVKM, per germline. This CDR3 comprises 12 residues. With 6 bases removed from V and 7 bases from J, the gap between germline ends came to 12 bases. CDR3 loop: CASSSRQVEAFF. As DNA, the CDR3 is TGTGCCAGCAGCTCCCGACAGGTTGAAGCTTTCTTT.

The V call is TRBV7-9, the J call TRBJ1-1, with 7 bases aligning to TRBD1. The CDR3 extends over 15 amino acids. Per germline, CDR1 SEHNR and CDR2 FQNEAQ (reference sequence). Trimming took 5 bases from V and 1 from J; bases not matched to a gene: 7. CDR3 sequence (DNA): TGTGCCAGCAGCGCAAGACAGGGCGCGAACACTGAAGCTTTCTTT. This translates into CASSARQGANTEAFF.

The genes are TRBV7-3 and TRBJ2-7; the D is unclear. The CDR3 extends over 15 amino acids. The V and J ends lost 5 bases and 3 bases respectively, with 17 bases between them. Germline V gives CDR1 SGHTA, CDR2 FQGTGA. DNA for the CDR3: TGTGCCAGCAGCCCAGGACCTCATCGGGTCTACGAGCAGTACTTC. As protein: CASSPGPHRVYEQYF.

J is TRBJ2-4 and V is TRBV4-3; D is uncertain. V shed 4 bases and J shed 4 bases, with 17 bases lying between them. The CDR3 contains 16 residues. Germline V gene sequence: CDR1 LGHNA, CDR2 YSLEER. As DNA, the CDR3 is TGCGCCAGCAGCCCCTCATTTGGGGTCACTAAAAACATTCAGTACTTC. This sequence encodes CASSPSFGVTKNIQYF.

A few counts support this clone. CDR3 region: CASSQITMNTEAFF. The CDR3 nucleotides read TGCGCCAGCAGCCAAATCACAATGAACACTGAAGCTTTCTTT. The J gene is TRBJ1-1, the V gene TRBV4-1, with D unresolved. Germline CDR1 is MGHRA and CDR2 is YSYEKL. This CDR3 is 14 amino acids long. Trimming stripped 2 bases from V and 0 bases from J, with 7 bases between.

J is TRBJ2-2 and V is TRBV9, with 7 positions matching TRBD2. The CDR3 has 17 amino acids. Germline CDR1 reads SGDLS; CDR2 reads YYNGEE. With V trimmed by 0 bases and J by 1 base, 6 bases remained unmatched. The CDR3 is CASSVAGIAGNTGELFF. DNA for the CDR3: TGTGCCAGCAGCGTAGCGGGTATAGCGGGGAACACCGGGGAGCTGTTTTTT.

V gene TRBV1 combines with J gene TRBJ2-7; the table's D call TRBD1 went unverified against the DNA. TRBV1 constitutes a pseudogene. The CDR3 totals 15 residues. The CDR3 DNA follows: TGCACCAGCAGCCAAGTTAGGGGCTCCTCCTACGAGCAGTACTTC. Protein sequence: CTSSQVRGSSYEQYF.

The chain employs TRBV30 and TRBJ1-2, with D possibly being TRBD1 (6 bases). Germline V gives CDR1 GTSNPN, CDR2 SVGIG (reference sequence). Trimming pared 8 bases from V and 7 bases from J, leaving 23 bases between. The CDR3 has 14 amino acids. This CDR3 is CAGTRQAQGSGYTF. CDR3 DNA: TGTGCCGGGACCAGACAGGCCCAAGGGTCTGGCTACACCTTC.

The genes are TRBV2 and TRBJ2-4; TRBD1 matches at 7 bases. Germline values: CDR1 SNHLY, CDR2 FYNNEI. Germline trimming cut 4 bases from V and 1 base from J; bases unmatched to any gene: 1. The CDR3 covers 14 residues. CDR3 in DNA: TGTGCCAGCAGTGGGGGACAGGCCAAAAACATTCAGTACTTC. It codes for CASSGGQAKNIQYF.

The chain has TRBV5-8 and TRBJ1-4, with TRBD1 matching 7 bases. Germline-derived CDR1 and CDR2 are SGHTS and YDEGEE. Unmatched junction bases numbered 12, after V lost 3 bases and J lost 7 bases. CDR3 size: 16 residues. The CDR3 sequence: CASSSGYRGGLEKLFF. The CDR3 DNA reads TGTGCCAGCAGCTCGGGGTACAGGGGAGGCCTTGAAAAACTGTTTTTT.

The rearrangement uses TRBV2 and TRBJ2-5; D might be TRBD1 (6 bases). The CDR3 length is 14 residues. Germline V gene sequence: CDR1 SNHLY, CDR2 FYNNEI. Trimming removed 7 bases at V and 4 bases at J, with 16 bases between. CDR3: CASNQGGLIETQYF. As DNA, the CDR3 is TGTGCCAGCAACCAAGGGGGTCTGATAGAGACCCAGTACTTC. Full variable domain (missing parts from reference TRBV2 and TRBJ2-5): EPEVTQTPSHQVTQMGQEVILRCVPISNHLYFYWYRQILGQKVEFLVSFYNNEISEKSEIFDDQFSVERPDGSNFTLKIRSTKLEDSAMYFCASNQGGLIETQYFGPGTRLLVL.

This rearrangement joins TRBV18 to TRBJ1-1, with D possibly being TRBD1 (6 bases). In germline, CDR1 is KGHSH, CDR2 LQKENI. This CDR3 region has 15 residues. V lost 3 bases and J lost 11, with 22 bases in between. The CDR3 protein is CASSPMDSQLGKAFF. Written as DNA, the CDR3 is TGTGCCAGCTCACCCATGGACAGTCAGCTTGGAAAGGCTTTCTTT.

This clone was recorded once. The genes are TRBV5-1 and TRBJ1-2; the D gene is possibly TRBD1 (5 bases). The V and J ends lost 0 bases and 6 bases respectively, with 15 bases between them. Germline V gene sequence: CDR1 SGHRS, CDR2 YFSETQ. CDR3 length: 15 amino acids. The CDR3 spells CASSLAAGLMDGYTF. In DNA form, the CDR3 reads TGCGCCAGCAGCTTGGCGGCAGGGTTAATGGATGGCTACACCTTC.

This chain uses TRBV19 with TRBJ1-5, with 7 positions matching TRBD1. CDR3 length: 14 amino acids. Germline CDR1 and CDR2: LNHDA and SQIVND (reference sequence). The V segment lost 6 bases and the J segment 0 bases; nucleotides outside the gene matches: 2. The CDR3 bases are TGTGCCAGTAGGGGACAGATTAGCAATCAGCCCCAGCATTTT. Translation gives CASRGQISNQPQHF.

Worth noting for this clone: Within the sample, other DNA sequences also encode this same CDR3. The chain combines TRBV5-1 with TRBJ2-5; no reliable D call. The CDR3 is 13 amino acids. V was cut by 4 bases and J by 3 bases, with 10 bases left in between. CDR1 is SGHRS, CDR2 YFSETQ, per germline. The CDR3 nucleotides read TGCGCCAGCAGCCCGGACGGAAAAGAGACCCAGTACTTC. Protein product: CASSPDGKETQYF.

With regard to this clone: Other DNA sequences in this specimen translate into the identical CDR3. V gene TRBV18 combines with J gene TRBJ2-1; 11 bases align to TRBD2. The length of the CDR3 is 15 residues. The junction had 2 bases not matched to a gene; V was cut back by 3 bases and J by 4 bases. CDR1 KGHSH and CDR2 LQKENI come from the germline V gene. The CDR3 bases are TGTGCCAGCTCACCTCTAGCGGGAGGTTACAATGAGCAGTTCTTC. This gives the protein CASSPLAGGYNEQFF.

The chain employs TRBV2 and TRBJ2-7; D possibly matches TRBD1 or TRBD2 (5 bases each). CDR1 SNHLY and CDR2 FYNNEI come from the germline V gene. The CDR3 covers 14 residues. The V and J ends lost 5 bases and 3 bases respectively, with 14 bases between them. Here the CDR3 reads CASSPHRGGYEQYF. Written as DNA, the CDR3 is TGTGCCAGCAGTCCTCACCGGGGCGGCTACGAGCAGTACTTC.

The rearrangement joins TRBV18 to TRBJ1-5; the D gene is possibly TRBD1 (5 bases). The germline V gene encodes CDR1 KGHSH and CDR2 LQKENI. This CDR3 region has 15 residues. The germline V and J ends were trimmed by 3 bases and 3 bases, with 12 bases remaining between them. CDR3 loop: CASSPIRVYNQPQHF. CDR3 sequence (DNA): TGTGCCAGCTCACCTATCAGGGTTTACAATCAGCCCCAGCATTTT.

The genes are TRBV6-5 and TRBJ2-2; 8 bases agree with TRBD1. Germline V CDR1 and CDR2: MNHEY, SVGAGI. Germline trimming cut 7 bases from V and 6 bases from J; bases unmatched to any gene: 10. The CDR3 runs 15 residues. The CDR3 here is CASTMRGQVPGELFF. The CDR3 DNA reads TGTGCCAGCACTATGAGGGGACAGGTCCCCGGGGAGCTGTTTTTT.

The chain recombines TRBV5-1 with TRBJ2-3, with 13 bases lining up with TRBD2. The CDR3 is made up of 19 amino acids. Germline V gene data show CDR1 as SGHRS and CDR2 as YFSETQ. V lost 2 bases, J lost 3 bases, and 12 bases stayed unmatched. CDR3 protein: CASSFYDRTSGSGTDTQYF. In DNA form, the CDR3 reads TGCGCCAGCAGCTTTTATGATCGGACTAGCGGGAGTGGGACAGATACGCAGTATTTT.

The table lists this clone with a count of one. V is TRBV19 and J is TRBJ2-7; 7 positions agree with TRBD1. The V and J ends lost 1 base and 0 bases, in that order; junction bases with no gene match: 12. The V gene's germline CDR1 is LNHDA and CDR2 SQIVND (reference sequence). The CDR3 contains 18 residues. The CDR3 sequence: CASSIVGTAISSSYEQYF. CDR3 nucleotides: TGTGCCAGTAGTATAGTTGGGACAGCAATATCGAGCTCCTACGAGCAGTACTTC.

The chain recombines TRBV2 with TRBJ2-7, with 8 bases identical to TRBD1. The CDR3 is 13 residues long. Germline V gives CDR1 SNHLY, CDR2 FYNNEI. The V and J ends lost 8 bases and 2 bases, in that order; junction bases with no gene match: 5. This CDR3 reads CASLGTGAYEQYF. The CDR3 nucleotides are TGTGCCAGCTTAGGGACAGGCGCCTACGAGCAGTACTTC.